The next 16 T cell receptor beta chains were all read from a single sample in a study of early T cells in non-severe SARS-CoV-2 infection. One entry per CDR3 protein, called by TCRdb with MiXCR from the 5' RACE reads. The sample shows roughly 40,000 distinct CDR3 sequences, approximately 6.1% of them seen only once. Sequencing was carried out using whole blood. Receptor source: an adult who was a healthcare worker with PCR-confirmed SARS-CoV-2 infection or an uninfected control (not recorded which).

This clonotype was found many times. The rearrangement links TRBV28 to TRBJ1-2; no firm D call. V lost 2 bases and J lost 7, with 5 bases in between. This CDR3 is built from 11 residues. CDR1 MDHEN and CDR2 SYDVKM come from the germline V gene. This chain's CDR3 is CASSLGLGYTF. In DNA, the CDR3 is TGTGCCAGCAGTTTAGGGCTTGGCTACACCTTC.

This clonotype was detected many times. The chain recombines TRBV20-1 with TRBJ2-7, with D tentatively TRBD2 (6 bases). The CDR3 length is 16 residues. The V gene's germline CDR1 is DFQATT and CDR2 SNEGSKA (reference sequence). V lost 3 bases and J lost 3, with 21 bases in between. CDR3 sequence: CSARGVLVADYYEQYF. CDR3 bases: TGCAGTGCTAGGGGGGTGTTGGTAGCGGACTACTACGAGCAGTACTTC.

This clonotype occurred many times. The chain recombines TRBV11-3 with TRBJ2-3; TRBD2 aligns across 10 bases. CDR1 and CDR2 (germline): SGHNT, YENEEA. Trimming at V came to 3 bases and at J to 4 bases, leaving 7 bases not matched to a gene. The CDR3 sequence is 16 residues long. The CDR3 nucleotides are TGTGCCAGCAGCTTTTCAGCGGGAGGGCCGTCAGATACGCAGTATTTT. It translates to CASSFSAGGPSDTQYF.

This clonotype was seen many times. The chain carries TRBV3-1 and TRBJ2-1; D is unresolved. Trimming stripped 0 bases from V and 4 bases from J, with 7 bases between. Germline V gene data show CDR1 as LGHDT and CDR2 as YNNKEL (reference sequence). The CDR3 length is 14 residues. The CDR3 coding sequence is TGTGCCAGCAGCCAAGATGGGGAATACAATGAGCAGTTCTTC. Its translation is CASSQDGEYNEQFF.

This clonotype was counted at least ten times. The chain employs TRBV7-8 and TRBJ1-5, with TRBD1 matching 8 bases. Germline V gene data show CDR1 as SGHVS and CDR2 as FQNEAQ. The V gene end was trimmed by 4 bases and the J gene end by 4 bases; junction bases not matched to a gene: 6. This CDR3 has 15 residues. CDR3 region: CASSSTHRGNQPQHF. CDR3 bases: TGTGCCAGCAGCTCAACCCACAGGGGGAATCAGCCCCAGCATTTT.

In this sample, this clonotype turned up many times. V is TRBV7-9 and J is TRBJ2-1, with D uncertain. Looked up from germline, CDR1 is SEHNR and CDR2 is FQNEAQ (reference sequence). The CDR3 contains 14 residues. V was cut by 4 bases and J by 6 bases, with 13 bases left in between. CDR3 sequence reads: CASSSAGSINEQFF. In nucleotides, the CDR3 is TGTGCCAGCAGCTCAGCTGGGTCCATCAATGAGCAGTTCTTC.

This clonotype was recorded at least ten times. The rearrangement uses TRBV6-5 and TRBJ2-1, with D possibly being TRBD2 (7 bases). Trimming took 10 bases from V and 2 from J, leaving 15 bases between them. This CDR3 is 14 amino acids long. Germline loops: CDR1 MNHEY, CDR2 SVGAGI. CDR3 protein: CAIGGRGPYNEQFF. In DNA, the CDR3 is TGTGCCATCGGGGGGCGCGGGCCCTACAATGAGCAGTTCTTC.

This clonotype was recorded many times. CDR3 sequence: CASTTRAGDQETQYF. In DNA form, the CDR3 reads TGTGCCAGCACCACCCGAGCGGGAGACCAAGAGACCCAGTACTTC. This chain connects TRBV5-4 to TRBJ2-5, with 8 bases identical to TRBD2. Germline CDR1 is SGHNT and CDR2 is YYREEE (reference sequence). The V and J ends lost 6 bases and 0 bases, in that order; junction bases with no gene match: 7. This CDR3 has 15 residues. Complete variable domain (other parts from reference TRBV5-4 and TRBJ2-5): ETGVTQSPTHLIKTRGQQVTLRCSSQSGHNTVSWYQQALGQGPQFIFQYYREEENGRGNFPPRFSGLQFPNYSSELNVNALELDDSALYLCASTTRAGDQETQYFGPGTRLLVL.

This clonotype was seen only a few times. The chain uses TRBV18 and TRBJ2-2, with 10 bases matching TRBD2. The CDR3 is 17 residues long. The junction had 6 bases not matched to a gene; V was cut back by 0 bases and J by 5 bases. Germline V gene data show CDR1 as KGHSH and CDR2 as LQKENI. The chain's CDR3 is CASSPPASGRGTGELFF. Written as DNA, the CDR3 is TGTGCCAGCTCACCACCTGCTAGCGGGAGAGGAACCGGGGAGCTGTTTTTT.

In its sample, this clonotype was seen many times. J is TRBJ1-5 and V is TRBV20-1; tentatively, D is TRBD1 (6 bases). Trimming pared 1 base from V and 2 bases from J, leaving 15 bases between. CDR3 length: 16 amino acids. Germline assignment: CDR1 DFQATT and CDR2 SNEGSKA (reference sequence). As DNA, the CDR3 is TGCAGTGCTAGAGTCCCCAGGGGCTTTGGCAATCAGCCCCAGCATTTT. Translated: CSARVPRGFGNQPQHF.

This clonotype has at least ten counts. The rearrangement links TRBV6-6 to TRBJ1-1; the D gene is possibly TRBD1 (5 bases). Deletions cut 7 bases from V and 4 bases from J, with 16 bases between. CDR1 and CDR2 (germline): MNHNY, SVGAGI (reference sequence). The CDR3 spans 14 residues. CDR3 in DNA: TGTGCCAGCATCCCGGGACCCCGGCTCACTGAAGCTTTCTTT. Translated, it gives CASIPGPRLTEAFF.

This clonotype was detected only a few times. The genes are TRBV4-2 and TRBJ1-1; no reliable D call. Trimming stripped 0 bases from V and 0 bases from J, with 2 bases between. The CDR3 length is 13 residues. Germline CDR1 LGHNA, CDR2 YNFKEQ. The CDR3 DNA reads TGTGCCAGCAGCCAAGAGATGAACACTGAAGCTTTCTTT. Protein: CASSQEMNTEAFF.

This clonotype appeared many times. The gene calls are TRBV15 and TRBJ2-7, with D unclear. Trimming cost V 0 bases and J 0 bases, with 21 bases left between them. The CDR3 loop spans 19 amino acids. Germline CDR1 reads LNHNV; CDR2 reads YYDKDF (reference sequence). CDR3 sequence (DNA): TGTGCCACCAGCAGAGATTTACAAGGGAATTTGGCGATCTCCTACGAGCAGTACTTC. Amino acids: CATSRDLQGNLAISYEQYF.

This clonotype was found many times. The chain joins TRBV20-1 to TRBJ2-5; maybe TRBD2 (6 bases). The ends were cut back, 0 bases at V and 5 bases at J, with 13 bases in the middle. The CDR3 covers 14 residues. Per the germline V gene, CDR1 is DFQATT and CDR2 is SNEGSKA (reference sequence). This chain's CDR3 is CSARDRGEWETQYF. In DNA, the CDR3 is TGCAGTGCTAGAGATCGCGGGGAATGGGAGACCCAGTACTTC.

V usage is TRBV20-1 and J usage is TRBJ2-3, with D possibly being TRBD1 (5 bases). V lost 3 bases, J lost 4 bases, and 14 bases lay in between. CDR1 and CDR2 (germline): DFQATT, SNEGSKA (reference sequence). CDR3 size: 14 residues. CDR3 coding DNA: TGCAGTGCTAGTGTCGGCAGGGTTCCAGATACGCAGTATTTT. Amino acid sequence: CSASVGRVPDTQYF.

This clonotype was seen once. In DNA, the CDR3 is TGTGCCAGCAGCGTTGGAACCGGGGAGCTGTTTTTT. Translated, it gives CASSVGTGELFF. The chain couples TRBV9 to TRBJ2-2; D is unclear. The CDR3 contains 12 residues. The germline gives CDR1 SGDLS, CDR2 YYNGEE. V lost 2 bases to trimming and J lost 5 bases, with 4 bases between them.